The clone carrying this TCR beta chain was counted a few times. This specimen belongs to a study of T-cell memory formation after mild COVID-19. The V gene lost 10 bases and the J gene lost 0 bases, with 13 bases spanning the gap. CDR3 length: 13 amino acids. Germline V lookup: CDR1 SEHNR, CDR2 FQNEAQ (reference sequence). TCRdb called the 5' RACE reads again in MiXCR, with one record for every CDR3 protein. The profile covers roughly 250,000 distinct CDR3 sequences, with 15% to 20% appearing a single time and 22% taken by the ten largest. Specimen: PBMCs or a T cell subset sorted from them (not recorded which). This clonotype was obtained from a man aged 18-30 years who had mild COVID-19 (a few samples of this study predate the infection). Cell type and time point are not known. This sequence joins TRBV7-9 and TRBJ2-7, with a tentative D call TRBD2 (6 bases). The CDR3 protein is CATLDGSSYEQYF. The CDR3 DNA sequence: TGTGCCACCTTGGACGGGAGCTCCTACGAGCAGTACTTC.